The next 26 T cell receptor beta chains were all read from a single sample in a study of response to subunit inactivated influenza vaccine. MiXCR, applied by TCRdb to the RT-PCR reads, yields one record per CDR3 protein. The data contain some 600,000 distinct CDR3 sequences, approximately 15% of them singletons. The sequences come from PBMCs from blood, collected 14 to 15 days before vaccination. These TCRs come from a man in his fifties who received an inactivated influenza vaccine.

Only a few counts were recorded for this clonotype. The J gene is TRBJ2-7, the V gene TRBV3-1; 7 bases align to TRBD2. This CDR3 is 14 amino acids long. V lost 1 base and J lost 5; bases outside the gene matches: 5. The germline gives CDR1 LGHDT, CDR2 YNNKEL (reference sequence). The CDR3 reads CASSQGLAADEQYF. The CDR3 coding sequence is TGTGCCAGCAGCCAAGGGCTAGCGGCCGACGAGCAGTACTTC.

In this sample, this clonotype turned up a few times. The chain uses TRBV9 and TRBJ2-3, with 10 bases matching TRBD2. The germline V gene encodes CDR1 SGDLS and CDR2 YYNGEE. V was pared by 2 bases and J by 0 bases, with 3 bases of the junction left unmatched. CDR3 size: 16 residues. In nucleotides, the CDR3 is TGTGCCAGCAGCGTGAGCGGGGGGGCTAGCACAGATACGCAGTATTTT. Protein product: CASSVSGGASTDTQYF.

This clonotype was seen more than once but under ten times. The chain couples TRBV6-1 to TRBJ2-7; the D is unclear. Germline V gives CDR1 MNHNS, CDR2 SASEGT. The CDR3 covers 13 residues. The V end lost 8 bases, the J end lost 0 bases, and 11 bases lay between the germline ends. As DNA, the CDR3 is TGTGCCAGCGCACAAACCAACTCCTACGAGCAGTACTTC. As protein: CASAQTNSYEQYF.

This sequence joins TRBV24-1 and TRBJ2-1; 8 bases are shared with TRBD1. With V trimmed by 3 bases and J by 5 bases, 8 bases remained unmatched. The CDR3 sequence is 16 residues long. Per the germline V gene, CDR1 is KGHDR and CDR2 is SFDVKD. CDR3 DNA sequence: TGTGCCACCAGTGATCCCGCCGGGACAGGCGACAATGAGCAGTTCTTC. Translation gives CATSDPAGTGDNEQFF.

This clonotype appeared many times. The chain employs TRBV6-6 and TRBJ1-5; D gene unclear. Between the trimmed V and J ends, which lost 4 bases and 7 bases, there was a span of 5 bases. Germline V gene lookup returns CDR1 MNHNY and CDR2 SVGAGI (reference sequence). The CDR3 sequence is 11 residues long. CDR3 loop: CASSSGQPQHF. The DNA for the CDR3 is TGTGCCAGCAGTTCCGGACAGCCCCAGCATTTT.

This chain links TRBV11-2 with TRBJ2-1; 7 positions agree with TRBD2. Germline assignment: CDR1 SGHAT and CDR2 FQNNGV. V was clipped by 5 bases and J by 13 bases; unmatched bases: 14. The CDR3 has 14 residues. Here the CDR3 reads CASSPRGVGDGQFF. In nucleotides, the CDR3 is TGTGCCAGCAGCCCCCGGGGGGTAGGGGACGGCCAGTTCTTC.

This chain connects TRBV27 to TRBJ2-1; no reliable D call. The CDR3 is made up of 13 amino acids. Germline CDR1 MNHEY, CDR2 SMNVEV (reference sequence). Trimming removed 7 bases from V and 3 bases from J, with 10 bases in between. The CDR3 loop reads CASTSPLYNEQFF. CDR3 nucleotides: TGTGCCAGCACTTCCCCCCTCTACAATGAGCAGTTCTTC.

This clonotype has a count of ten or more. This chain connects TRBV12-3 or TRBV12-4 to TRBJ2-3, with 8 bases identical to TRBD2. Losses at the gene ends were 2 bases for V and 4 bases for J; bases not matched to a gene: 5. The CDR3 is 15 amino acids. As DNA, the CDR3 is TGTGCCAGCAGTTTACAGCGGGGGTTCCCAGATACGCAGTATTTT. This codes for CASSLQRGFPDTQYF.

The V call is TRBV4-2, the J call TRBJ1-1; the match to TRBD1 covers 11 bases. J gave up 0 bases and V 4 bases, and 7 bases lay outside the gene matches. Germline values: CDR1 LGHNA, CDR2 YNFKEQ. This CDR3 comprises 17 residues. The CDR3 is CASSPGQGAIMNTEAFF. CDR3 bases: TGTGCCAGCAGCCCTGGACAGGGGGCTATCATGAACACTGAAGCTTTCTTT.

In this sample, this clonotype turned up many times. The chain joins TRBV6-1 to TRBJ1-1; unclear D gene. Germline lookup yields CDR1 MNHNS and CDR2 SASEGT. The ends were cut back, 7 bases at V and 1 base at J, with 16 bases in the middle. There are 15 residues in the CDR3. In DNA, the CDR3 is TGTGCCAGCAACGCCCTCAGTCTGGAGAACACTGAAGCTTTCTTT. As protein: CASNALSLENTEAFF.

This chain links TRBV7-9 with TRBJ2-2, with 7 bases lining up with TRBD1. The germline V gene encodes CDR1 SEHNR and CDR2 FQNEAQ (reference sequence). This CDR3 is 16 amino acids long. The junction had 11 bases not matched to a gene; V was cut back by 5 bases and J by 5 bases. The CDR3 DNA reads TGTGCCAGCAGCGTGGCGACAGGGTGGAATACCGGGGAGCTGTTTTTT. This sequence encodes CASSVATGWNTGELFF. Supplemented by reference TRBV7-9 and TRBJ2-2, the full variable domain reads DTGVSQNPRHKITKRGQNVTFRCDPISEHNRLYWYRQTLGQGPEFLTYFQNEAQLEKSRLLSDRFSAERPKGSFSTLEIQRTEQGDSAMYLCASSVATGWNTGELFFGEGSRLTVL.

This clonotype showed up just a few times. This rearrangement joins TRBV4-1 to TRBJ2-6; D unclear. This CDR3 comprises 17 residues. Trimming removed 0 bases from V and 4 bases from J, with 13 bases in between. Germline V gene sequence: CDR1 MGHRA, CDR2 YSYEKL. CDR3 bases: TGCGCCAGCAGCCAAGATACGGCAGCCCAAGGGGCCAACGTCCTGACTTTC. Translated, it gives CASSQDTAAQGANVLTF.

The CDR3 loop is CASSPNRGPYNEQFF. DNA of the CDR3: TGTGCCAGCAGCCCCAACAGGGGCCCCTACAATGAGCAGTTCTTC. This chain uses TRBV11-2 with TRBJ2-1, with 7 nucleotides matching TRBD1. The length of the CDR3 is 15 residues. In germline, CDR1 is SGHAT, CDR2 FQNNGV. V dropped 5 bases and J dropped 2; count of bases not matched to a gene: 6.

This clonotype came up many times. The CDR3 DNA reads as TGTGCCAGCCTAAGGGGCAGGGGGCGTTCGGATACGCAGTATTTT. It yields the protein CASLRGRGRSDTQYF. The chain recombines TRBV28 with TRBJ2-3; TRBD1 matches at 8 bases. This CDR3 is built from 15 residues. In germline, CDR1 is MDHEN, CDR2 SYDVKM. V shed 8 bases, J shed 6 bases, and the junction held 13 bases outside the gene matches. Full variable domain (remainder filled in from reference TRBV28 and TRBJ2-3): DVKVTQSSRYLVKRTGEKVFLECVQDMDHENMFWYRQDPGLGLRLIYFSYDVKMKEKGDIPEGYSVSREKKERFSLILESASTNQTSMYLCASLRGRGRSDTQYFGPGTRLTVL.

The table lists this clonotype with many counts. This chain joins TRBV7-2 and TRBJ1-2; 8 positions agree with TRBD1. This CDR3 contains 14 residues. In germline, CDR1 is SGHTA, CDR2 FQGNSA. With V trimmed by 5 bases and J by 0 bases, 2 bases remained unmatched. The DNA of the CDR3 is TGTGCCAGCAGCGGGACAGGTTCTAACTATGGCTACACCTTC. Encoded protein: CASSGTGSNYGYTF.

The CDR3 region is CASSQVGRGGNIQYF. DNA of the CDR3: TGTGCCAGCAGCCAAGTGGGTAGGGGGGGAAACATTCAGTACTTC. This chain joins TRBV3-1 and TRBJ2-4; TRBD2 might be the D (7 bases). Germline V gives CDR1 LGHDT, CDR2 YNNKEL (reference sequence). The V and J ends lost 1 base and 6 bases respectively, with 13 bases between them. The CDR3 has 15 residues.

This clonotype showed up just a few times. V usage is TRBV10-3 and J usage is TRBJ1-1; D is perhaps TRBD1 (5 bases). The V gene lost 8 bases and the J gene lost 0 bases, with 13 bases spanning the gap. The germline V gene encodes CDR1 ENHRY and CDR2 SYGVKD. This CDR3 is 14 amino acids long. The CDR3 coding sequence is TGTGCCATCGGTCGGGGAGGGGTGAACACTGAAGCTTTCTTT. This translates into CAIGRGGVNTEAFF.

The V and J genes are TRBV18 and TRBJ1-3, with 7 bases matching TRBD1. The CDR3 extends over 16 amino acids. J was trimmed by 0 bases and V by 6 bases; bases with no gene match: 8. The germline V gene has CDR1 KGHSH and CDR2 LQKENI. This CDR3 is CASSRNRDSSGNTIYF. CDR3 nucleotide sequence: TGTGCCAGCTCGCGTAACCGGGACAGCTCTGGAAACACCATATATTTT.

This chain links TRBV29-1 with TRBJ2-3, with D possibly being TRBD1 or TRBD2 (5 bases each). The CDR3 is 14 amino acids. Germline CDR1 SQVTM, CDR2 ANQGSEA. V was shortened by 6 bases and J by 0 bases, with 13 bases between the two germline ends. In DNA, the CDR3 is TGCAGCGTCGTCGGGACGGCTAGCACAGATACGCAGTATTTT. Its protein is CSVVGTASTDTQYF.

The CDR3 spells CASSEQGLDGYTF. In nucleotides, the CDR3 is TGTGCCAGCAGTGAACAGGGTTTGGATGGCTACACCTTC. The V and J genes are TRBV2 and TRBJ1-2; tentatively, D is TRBD1 (5 bases). The CDR3 covers 13 residues. The V end was cut by 2 bases, the J end by 6 bases, with 10 bases between. Per the germline V gene, CDR1 is SNHLY and CDR2 is FYNNEI.

This clonotype was observed a few times. The J gene is TRBJ2-1, the V gene TRBV7-2; D may be TRBD1 (6 bases). From germline, CDR1 is SGHTA and CDR2 FQGNSA. CDR3 size: 16 residues. The V and J ends lost 4 bases and 3 bases respectively, with 16 bases between them. CDR3 residues: CASSYSWGLDYNEQFF. The CDR3 coding sequence is TGTGCCAGCAGCTACAGTTGGGGGCTAGACTACAATGAGCAGTTCTTC.

This clonotype was found many times. This chain links TRBV7-6 with TRBJ2-3; no clear D. This CDR3 is 17 amino acids long. The V gene lost 7 bases and the J gene lost 0 bases, with 20 bases spanning the gap. Germline V gene sequence: CDR1 SGHVS, CDR2 FNYEAQ. The CDR3 region has the DNA TGTGCCAGCACCCCCCCACAGTTTCCCTTTAGCACAGATACGCAGTATTTT. It translates to CASTPPQFPFSTDTQYF.

This clonotype has just a few counts. The J gene is TRBJ2-3, the V gene TRBV5-1; 7 nucleotides match TRBD1. The CDR3 loop spans 16 amino acids. CDR1 is SGHRS and CDR2 is YFSETQ in the germline V gene. V was clipped by 4 bases and J by 5 bases; unmatched bases: 13. CDR3 sequence (DNA): TGCGCCAGCAGCCTGCGGACAGGACGCCAGGGAGATACGCAGTATTTT. It specifies CASSLRTGRQGDTQYF.

This clonotype was seen repeatedly, ten times or more. The rearrangement joins TRBV7-9 to TRBJ1-2; D may be TRBD1 (6 bases). Germline V gene lookup returns CDR1 SEHNR and CDR2 FQNEAQ (reference sequence). The CDR3 has 12 residues. The germline V and J ends were trimmed by 5 bases and 3 bases, with 7 bases remaining between them. CDR3 nucleotide sequence: TGTGCCAGCAGCAGACAGGACTATGGCTACACCTTC. It specifies CASSRQDYGYTF.

This clonotype was recorded many times. CDR3 loop: CASSEDRVSEQFF. The CDR3 nucleotides read TGTGCCAGCAGTGAGGACAGGGTCAGTGAGCAGTTCTTC. The chain joins TRBV28 to TRBJ2-1; 8 bases fit TRBD1. The V and J ends lost 5 bases and 9 bases, in that order; junction bases with no gene match: 6. This CDR3 has 13 residues. Germline CDR1 reads MDHEN; CDR2 reads SYDVKM.

In DNA, the CDR3 is TGTGCCAGCAGCGGGACTAGCGGGAGTCGGACCGGGGAGCTGTTTTTT. This sequence encodes CASSGTSGSRTGELFF. J is TRBJ2-2 and V is TRBV28; 14 nucleotides match TRBD2. Trimming removed 6 bases from V and 5 bases from J; junction bases left unmatched: 5. This CDR3 comprises 16 residues. Germline CDR1 reads MDHEN; CDR2 reads SYDVKM.